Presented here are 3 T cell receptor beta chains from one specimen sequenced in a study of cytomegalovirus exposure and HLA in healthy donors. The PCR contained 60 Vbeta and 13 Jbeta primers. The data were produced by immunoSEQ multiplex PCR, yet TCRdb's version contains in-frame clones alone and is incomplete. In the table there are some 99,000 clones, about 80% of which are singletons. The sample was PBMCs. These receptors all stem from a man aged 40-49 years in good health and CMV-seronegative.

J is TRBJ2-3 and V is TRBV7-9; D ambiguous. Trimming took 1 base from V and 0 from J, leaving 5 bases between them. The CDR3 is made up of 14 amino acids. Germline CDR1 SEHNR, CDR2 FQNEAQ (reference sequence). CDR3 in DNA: TGTGCCAGCAGCTTAGTTGAGAGCACAGATACGCAGTATTTT. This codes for CASSLVESTDTQYF.

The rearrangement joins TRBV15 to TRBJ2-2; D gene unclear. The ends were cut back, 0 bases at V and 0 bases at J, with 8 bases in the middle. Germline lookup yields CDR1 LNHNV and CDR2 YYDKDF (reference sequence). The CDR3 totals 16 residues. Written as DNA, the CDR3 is TGTGCCACCAGCAGAGATCGAGGTACGAACACCGGGGAGCTGTTTTTT. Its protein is CATSRDRGTNTGELFF.

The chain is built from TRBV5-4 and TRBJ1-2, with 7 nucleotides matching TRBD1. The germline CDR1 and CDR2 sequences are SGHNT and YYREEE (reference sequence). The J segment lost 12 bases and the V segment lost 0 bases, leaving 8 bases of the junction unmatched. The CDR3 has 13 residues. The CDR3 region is CASSLARDSPDTF. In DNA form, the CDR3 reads TGTGCCAGCAGCTTGGCAAGGGACAGCCCGGACACCTTC.